These T cell receptor beta chains were read from a single sample in a study of cytomegalovirus exposure and HLA in healthy donors. TCRdb's table, derived via immunoSEQ multiplex PCR, lists solely in-frame clones and lacks some. This table holds about 220,000 clones, roughly 75% found once. Sequencing was carried out using PBMCs. These receptors all come from a woman aged 25 to 45 in good health and CMV-seronegative. Both conserved end residues are part of each CDR3. The order of the fields is V gene, J gene, clone size, D gene, CDR3 DNA, CDR3 protein. D genes are given only for firm matches. A clone size is listed for some rows: how often the clone was seen (once, few, many), or a class if it is expanded.

TRBV7-9	TRBJ2-1	-	TRBD2	TGTGCCAGCAGCTTACTAGCGGGAGTTGATGAGCAGTTCTTC	CASSLLAGVDEQFF
TRBV7-8	TRBJ1-1	-	-	TGTGCCAGCAGCTTAGCAGTCGGGGAAGCTTTCTTT	CASSLAVGEAFF
TRBV10-3	TRBJ1-1	few	-	TGTGCCATCAGTGAAAGACAGACAGAAGAGGAAGCTTTCTTT	CAISERQTEEEAFF
TRBV7-9	TRBJ2-1	-	-	TGTGCCAGCAGCTCCACTAGTTTAATCTACAATGAGCAGTTCTTC	CASSSTSLIYNEQFF
TRBV7-9	TRBJ2-1	-	TRBD1	TGTGCCAGCATACCTAGGGGACAGGGTTTATTTCATGAGCAGTTCTTC	CASIPRGQGLFHEQFF
TRBV11-3	TRBJ1-2	-	TRBD1	TGTGCCAGCAGCCGGCCGGGACAGGGAGGGGGCTACACCTTC	CASSRPGQGGGYTF
TRBV4-1	TRBJ2-5	-	TRBD1	TGCGCCAGCAGCCATCCCGGGACAGCACAAGAGACCCAGTACTTC	CASSHPGTAQETQYF
TRBV11-2	TRBJ1-1	-	-	TGTGCCAGCAGCCCGGTGCACACTGAAGCTTTCTTT	CASSPVHTEAFF
TRBV23-1	TRBJ1-1	-	TRBD1	TGCGCCAGCACCCGGGGACAGGGTCGAACTAAAGCTTTCTTT	CASTRGQGRTKAFF
TRBV6-1	TRBJ2-3	-	-	TGTGCCAGCAGCCTACTGGGACTCAACACAGATACGCAGTATTTT	CASSLLGLNTDTQYF
TRBV4-1	TRBJ1-5	-	-	TGCGCCAGCAGCCCAATGACAGGCGATCAGCCCCAGCATTTT	CASSPMTGDQPQHF
TRBV30	TRBJ2-7	-	-	TGTGCCTGGAGTGTACGACAGGCCTCCTACGAGCAGTACTTC	CAWSVRQASYEQYF
TRBV19	TRBJ1-4	-	TRBD1	TGTGCCAGTAGGATGCAGTCGGACAGGGACGGGAGTGAAAAACTGTTTTTT	CASRMQSDRDGSEKLFF
TRBV6-1	TRBJ2-7	-	-	TGTGCCAGCAGCGCGCACCAATCCCTCTACGAGCAGTACTTC	CASSAHQSLYEQYF
TRBV5-1	TRBJ1-1	few	-	TGCGCCAGCAGCTTAGAGGGATTGAACACTGAAGCTTTCTTT	CASSLEGLNTEAFF
TRBV7-9	TRBJ2-1	few	-	TGTTCCAGCAGCGACTCATTGGATGAGCAGTTCTTC	CSSSDSLDEQFF
TRBV2	TRBJ1-4	-	-	TGTGCCAGCAGTGCGAACGGGGGGCCTAATGAAAAACTGTTTTTT	CASSANGGPNEKLFF
TRBV30	TRBJ2-2	-	-	TGTGCCTGGAACGGCGGGCCCCAACCCTCGAACACCGGGGAGCTGTTTTTT	CAWNGGPQPSNTGELFF
TRBV7-8	TRBJ1-1	-	-	TGTGCCAGCAGCAGCCCAGGTCACACTGAAGCTTTCTTT	CASSSPGHTEAFF
TRBV11-1	TRBJ2-1	-	-	TGTGCCAGCAGCCCCCGGCCGGGAAACAATGAGCAGTTCTTC	CASSPRPGNNEQFF
TRBV19	TRBJ1-2	few	-	TGTGCCAGTAAAATCGTGGGGCCTTTCTATGGCTACACCTTC	CASKIVGPFYGYTF
TRBV30	TRBJ1-2	-	TRBD1	TGTGCCTGGAGTCAGGGAAAGGGGGCTTATGGCTACACCTTC	CAWSQGKGAYGYTF
TRBV6-1	TRBJ2-1	-	TRBD2	TGTGCCAGCCAAAGCGGGGGGAATGAGCAGTTCTTC	CASQSGGNEQFF
TRBV9	TRBJ1-5	-	-	TGTGCCAGCAGCGTAGGGGAGAGTAGCAATCAGCCCCAGCATTTT	CASSVGESSNQPQHF
TRBV19	TRBJ2-1	-	TRBD1	TGTGCCAGTAGTATAGGAGGGACAGGGTACAATGAGCAGTTCTTC	CASSIGGTGYNEQFF
TRBV7-7	TRBJ1-4	once	TRBD1	TGTGCTAGCAGCAGAGGGACAGGGGGTAATGAAAAACTGTTTTTT	CASSRGTGGNEKLFF
TRBV7-3	TRBJ1-1	-	-	TGTGCCAGCCCCAAGGCCAGGGAAGAAGCTTTCTTT	CASPKAREEAFF
TRBV28	TRBJ1-5	-	-	TGTGCCAGCAGTTTAGCGGGGGGAACGGGGCAGCCCCAGCATTTT	CASSLAGGTGQPQHF
TRBV5-1	TRBJ2-3	-	TRBD2	TGCGCCAGCAGCTCAGCGACTAGCGGGGAGGGCACAGATACGCAGTATTTT	CASSSATSGEGTDTQYF
TRBV19	TRBJ1-2	-	TRBD1	TGTGCCAGCTGGCCCCGGACAGGAGATGGTGGTGGCTACACCTTC	CASWPRTGDGGGYTF
TRBV9	TRBJ2-7	-	TRBD2	TGTGCCAGCAGCACAGGACTAGCGAGTTACGAGCAGTACTTC	CASSTGLASYEQYF
TRBV6-1	TRBJ1-2	-	TRBD1	TGTGCCAGCAGCACAGGGGGCGGCTATGGCTACACCTTC	CASSTGGGYGYTF
TRBV9	TRBJ1-6	-	-	TGTGCCAGTAGCGTAGAACAGGGCGAATCACCCCTCCACTTT	CASSVEQGESPLHF
TRBV6-5	TRBJ2-2	-	TRBD1	TGTGCCAGCAGCTCCCGACAGGGTTTCACCGGGGAGCTGTTTTTT	CASSSRQGFTGELFF
TRBV14	TRBJ2-1	-	TRBD1	TGTGCCAGCAGTCGCTTGGGACAGTTTAGCTCCTACAATGAGCAGTTCTTC	CASSRLGQFSSYNEQFF
TRBV13	TRBJ2-5	once	-	TGTGCCAGCAGCTTAGAGGGGCGAGAGACCCAGTACTTC	CASSLEGRETQYF
TRBV7-6	TRBJ1-4	-	TRBD1	TGTGCCAGCAATCCGGGACAGGGAATCGAAAAACTGTTTTTT	CASNPGQGIEKLFF
TRBV6-5	TRBJ1-1	-	-	TGTGCCAGCAGCGTTACGGGAGTCGCTGAAGCTTTCTTT	CASSVTGVAEAFF
TRBV9	TRBJ2-1	few	-	TGTGCCAGCAGCCCGAGCAAACAGGGTGTAGTGGATGAGCAGTTCTTC	CASSPSKQGVVDEQFF
TRBV27	TRBJ1-6	-	-	TGTGCCAGCAGTTTTTCAGTAGCCAGCTCCTATAATTCCCCCCTCCACTTT	CASSFSVASSYNSPLHF
TRBV5-1	TRBJ2-5	-	-	TGCGCCAGCGAAGAGGGTGATAGAGAGACCCAGTACTTC	CASEEGDRETQYF
TRBV5-1	TRBJ1-1	-	TRBD1	TGCGCCAGCAGCTGGGGGACAGGAGAGGTGACTGAAGCTTTCTTT	CASSWGTGEVTEAFF
TRBV19	TRBJ2-3	-	-	TGTGCCACCCAAGTGCAGGGCACAGATACGCAGTATTTT	CATQVQGTDTQYF
TRBV7-8	TRBJ2-1	-	-	TGTGCCAGCAAGCGACAGGTTCTTAATGAGCAGTTCTTC	CASKRQVLNEQFF
TRBV11-2	TRBJ2-5	-	TRBD2	TGTGCCAGCAGCTTTGGCGGGGGGCGGGAGACCCAGTACTTC	CASSFGGGRETQYF
TRBV5-4	TRBJ2-3	-	-	TGTGCCAGCAGCTTGGCGCAGGACAGAAGCACAGATACGCAGTATTTT	CASSLAQDRSTDTQYF
TRBV6-5	TRBJ1-4	-	-	TGTGCCACCAAACCGGGAGGGGGGGAAAAACTGTTTTTT	CATKPGGGEKLFF
TRBV2	TRBJ2-2	-	TRBD2	TGTGCCAGCAGTGTTCTGGGACTAGCGGAGACCACCGGGGAGCTGTTTTTT	CASSVLGLAETTGELFF